These 17 T cell receptor beta chains share one sample of origin, sequenced in a study of CD8+ T cells in alopecia areata (dated by TCRdb to the late 2010s). Library creation used the immunoSEQ multiplex PCR assay. To provide template for TCR sequencing, every sample had RNA extracted and reverse transcribed into cDNA. Held by TCRdb, this immuneACCESS table contains in-frame sequences only and omits some clones. Under half of the omission traces to an unresolved V gene where checked; the cause of the rest is unknown. Present in this sample are 140,000 to 150,000 clones, approximately 56% of which were seen just once. 36% of the sample is taken by the ten largest. Sequencing used CD8+ T cells sorted from blood. These receptors were obtained from a human donor in good health.

The chain is built from TRBV6-5 and TRBJ1-1; D gene ambiguous. Germline CDR1 reads MNHEY; CDR2 reads SVGAGI. The length of the CDR3 is 12 residues. Trimming left V 3 bases short and J 4 bases short, with 6 bases between. DNA for the CDR3: TGTGCCAGCAGTTATTTAAGCACTGAAGCTTTCTTT. This sequence encodes CASSYLSTEAFF.

This clone has only one observation. The chain carries TRBV7-3 and TRBJ2-3, with D unresolved. Trimming pared 1 base from V and 5 bases from J, leaving 7 bases between. Germline CDR1 and CDR2: SGHTA and FQGTGA. CDR3 size: 13 residues. The DNA for the CDR3 is TGTGCCAGCAGCTTAATCTGGGAAGATACGCAGTATTTT. It encodes CASSLIWEDTQYF. Using reference TRBV7-3 and TRBJ2-3 for the parts outside the CDR3, the full variable domain is GAGVSQTPSNKVTEKGKYVELRCDPISGHTALYWYRQSLGQGPEFLIYFQGTGAADDSGLPNDRFFAVRPEGSVSTLKIQRTERGDSAVYLCASSLIWEDTQYFGPGTRLTVL.

This clone was observed a handful of times. The chain links TRBV29-1 to TRBJ2-1, with 7 bases fitting TRBD2. CDR3 size: 13 residues. The V segment lost 6 bases and the J segment 3 bases; nucleotides outside the gene matches: 5. From germline, CDR1 is SQVTM and CDR2 ANQGSEA. In nucleotides, the CDR3 is TGCAGCGTGAGCGGGAAGAGCTACAATGAGCAGTTCTTC. Its translation: CSVSGKSYNEQFF.

The chain couples TRBV9 to TRBJ1-4, with D possibly being TRBD1 (5 bases). The length of the CDR3 is 12 residues. Germline lookup yields CDR1 SGDLS and CDR2 YYNGEE. V was clipped by 10 bases and J by 1 base, with 8 bases between them. CDR3 loop: CAVGGTNEKLFF. CDR3 DNA sequence: TGTGCCGTGGGGGGAACTAATGAAAAACTGTTTTTT.

The chain joins TRBV29-1 to TRBJ1-2; D gene uncertain. Trimming left V 6 bases short and J 4 bases short, with 18 bases between. Germline loops: CDR1 SQVTM, CDR2 ANQGSEA. The CDR3 is made up of 14 amino acids. CDR3 bases: TGCAGCGTGATCATGACCGGCAGAGGCTATGGCTACACCTTC. Protein product: CSVIMTGRGYGYTF.

The J gene is TRBJ1-2, the V gene TRBV20-1; D not resolved. The V gene lost 2 bases and the J gene lost 7 bases, with 8 bases spanning the gap. Germline loops: CDR1 DFQATT, CDR2 SNEGSKA (reference sequence). The CDR3 extends over 11 amino acids. The CDR3 loop is CSARPLFGYTF. The CDR3, as DNA: TGCAGTGCTAGACCCCTCTTTGGCTACACCTTC.

This rearrangement joins TRBV5-6 to TRBJ2-5, with TRBD2 matching 9 bases. CDR1 is SGHDT, CDR2 YYEEEE, per germline. The CDR3 covers 17 residues. Trimming took 1 base from V and 3 from J; bases not matched to a gene: 10. The CDR3 sequence: CASSLSGVSSGKETQYF. CDR3 nucleotide sequence: TGTGCCAGCAGCTTGAGCGGAGTGTCTAGCGGGAAAGAGACCCAGTACTTC.

This chain joins TRBV12-5 and TRBJ2-7; 9 bases align to TRBD1. V was pared by 1 base and J by 7 bases, with 8 bases of the junction left unmatched. The germline V gene has CDR1 LGHNT and CDR2 FRNRAP. The CDR3 length is 15 residues. CDR3 amino acids: CASGLAGTGFSEQYF. CDR3 DNA: TGTGCTAGTGGTTTGGCGGGGACAGGGTTTTCTGAGCAGTACTTC.

CDR3: CSAMGREAFF. CDR3 DNA sequence: TGCAGTGCTATGGGGCGAGAGGCTTTCTTT. The V gene is TRBV20-1, the J gene TRBJ1-1; D is perhaps TRBD1 (5 bases). There are 10 residues in the CDR3. The germline gives CDR1 DFQATT, CDR2 SNEGSKA (reference sequence). V lost 4 bases and J 11 bases, leaving 11 bases between the germline ends.

The CDR3 loop reads CSVGTWNEQYF. The CDR3 DNA follows: TGCAGCGTTGGGACTTGGAATGAGCAGTACTTC. The V call is TRBV29-1, the J call TRBJ2-7; maybe TRBD2 (5 bases). This CDR3 contains 11 residues. V was shortened by 4 bases and J by 7 bases, with 11 bases between the two germline ends. Per germline, CDR1 SQVTM and CDR2 ANQGSEA.

This clone was counted only a few times. This chain links TRBV13 with TRBJ2-7; 10 positions agree with TRBD2. The trim removed 0 bases at V and 6 bases at J, leaving 5 bases unmatched. Germline CDR1 PRHDT, CDR2 FYEKMQ (reference sequence). The CDR3 loop spans 15 amino acids. As DNA, the CDR3 is TGTGCCAGCAGCTTAGGACCTAGCGGGAGCGGCGAGCAGTACTTC. This codes for CASSLGPSGSGEQYF.

V and J are TRBV28 and TRBJ2-6, with D possibly TRBD1 on 6 matching bases. From germline, CDR1 is MDHEN and CDR2 SYDVKM. Trimming cost V 5 bases and J 12 bases, with 14 bases left between them. CDR3 length equals 13 residues. The CDR3: CASSTDSPSVLTF. DNA of the CDR3: TGTGCCAGCAGTACGGACAGCCCCAGCGTCCTGACTTTC.

The CDR3 DNA is TGTGCCAGCAACCGTGAGCCCCAGCATTTT. Its protein product is CASNREPQHF. This chain joins TRBV6-5 and TRBJ1-5; D is unresolved. The CDR3 spans 10 residues. Germline-derived CDR1 and CDR2 are MNHEY and SVGAGI. The V end was cut by 7 bases, the J end by 8 bases, with 6 bases between.

V usage is TRBV4-1 and J usage is TRBJ2-5; D not resolved. CDR1 and CDR2 from the germline V gene are MGHRA and YSYEKL. V gave up 4 bases and J gave up 3 bases, with 18 bases separating them. There are 16 residues in the CDR3. The CDR3 region has the DNA TGCGCCAGCAGCCCCGGGCCGTGGCCGCTTAAAGAGACCCAGTACTTC. Its translation is CASSPGPWPLKETQYF.

This clone was seen only once. This sequence joins TRBV5-1 and TRBJ2-2; D ambiguous. The germline V and J ends were trimmed by 0 bases and 3 bases, with 12 bases remaining between them. This CDR3 is built from 16 residues. The germline gives CDR1 SGHRS, CDR2 YFSETQ. The CDR3 region is CASSLVGPDHTGELFF. The CDR3 nucleotides are TGCGCCAGCAGCTTGGTAGGGCCGGACCACACCGGGGAGCTGTTTTTT.

The chain recombines TRBV9 with TRBJ1-5; D not certain. The CDR3 contains 15 residues. CDR1 and CDR2 (germline): SGDLS, YYNGEE. V lost 4 bases and J 0 bases, leaving 11 bases between the germline ends. DNA of the CDR3: TGTGCCAGCAGCCAAGGCGGGAGTAGCAATCAGCCCCAGCATTTT. This encodes CASSQGGSSNQPQHF.

The chain combines TRBV29-1 with TRBJ2-1; D gene uncertain. V was shortened by 8 bases and J by 0 bases, with 11 bases between the two germline ends. The CDR3 contains 13 residues. The germline V gene encodes CDR1 SQVTM and CDR2 ANQGSEA. The CDR3, as DNA: TGCAGCTATGACACCAACTCCTACAATGAGCAGTTCTTC. Its protein product is CSYDTNSYNEQFF.